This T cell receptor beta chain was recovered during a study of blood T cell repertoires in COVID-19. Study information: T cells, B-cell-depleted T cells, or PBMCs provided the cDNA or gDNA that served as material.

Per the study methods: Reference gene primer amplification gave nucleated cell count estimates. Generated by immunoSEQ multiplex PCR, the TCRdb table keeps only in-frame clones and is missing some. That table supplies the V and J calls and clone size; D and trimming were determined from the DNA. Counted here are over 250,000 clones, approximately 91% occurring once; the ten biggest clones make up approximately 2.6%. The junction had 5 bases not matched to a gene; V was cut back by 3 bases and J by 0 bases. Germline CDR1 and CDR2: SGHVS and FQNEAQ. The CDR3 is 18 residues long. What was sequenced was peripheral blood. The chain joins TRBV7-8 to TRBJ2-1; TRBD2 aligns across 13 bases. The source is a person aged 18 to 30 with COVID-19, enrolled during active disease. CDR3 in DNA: TGTGCCAGCAGCTTGAGACTAGCGGGAGGATCCTCCTACAATGAGCAGTTCTTC. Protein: CASSLRLAGGSSYNEQFF.